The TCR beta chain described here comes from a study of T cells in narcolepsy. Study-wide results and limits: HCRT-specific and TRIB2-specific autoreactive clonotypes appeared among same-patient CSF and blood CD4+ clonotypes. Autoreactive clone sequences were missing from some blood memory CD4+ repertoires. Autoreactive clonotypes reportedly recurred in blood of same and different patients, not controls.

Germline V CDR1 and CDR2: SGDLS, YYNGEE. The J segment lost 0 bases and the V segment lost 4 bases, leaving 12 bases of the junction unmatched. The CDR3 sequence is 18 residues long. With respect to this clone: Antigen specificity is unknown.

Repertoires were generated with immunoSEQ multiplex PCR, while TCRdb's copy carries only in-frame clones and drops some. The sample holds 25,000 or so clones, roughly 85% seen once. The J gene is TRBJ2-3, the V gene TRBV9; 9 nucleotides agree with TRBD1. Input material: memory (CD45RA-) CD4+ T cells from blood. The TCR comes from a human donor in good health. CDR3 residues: CASSLRDRAVISTDTQYF. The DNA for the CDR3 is TGTGCCAGCAGCCTCCGGGACAGGGCCGTCATTAGCACAGATACGCAGTATTTT.